The T cell receptor (beta chain) described here comes from a study of blood T cells in healthy people across ages. Overall study results and limits: Estimates based on one million T cells were treated as lower bounds. A roughly linear fall in TCR beta diversity per million T cells was seen with increasing age.

Alongside a J-beta primer mix, a sample-barcoded 5' primer served in a second PCR lasting about 7 to 12 cycles. Every cDNA molecule bore a tag from a template-switch adaptor containing 12 random nucleotides. CDR3-containing paired-end reads numbered at least 3 million in each sample. Each CDR3 protein is one row after TCRdb ran MiXCR on the 5' RACE reads. The table records 350,000 to 450,000 distinct CDR3 sequences, roughly half of them present only once. Losses at the gene ends were 0 bases for V and 0 bases for J; bases not matched to a gene: 3. There are 16 residues in the CDR3. CDR1 SGDLS and CDR2 YYNGEE come from the germline V gene. This clonotype has a handful of counts. Antigen specificity is unknown.

The sample was blood. The chain is built from TRBV9 and TRBJ2-1, with 7 bases fitting TRBD2. The TCR originated in a man aged 55 to 69 in good health. CDR3 protein: CASSVERTSSYNEQFF. CDR3 bases: TGTGCCAGCAGCGTAGAAAGGACTAGCTCCTACAATGAGCAGTTCTTC.